This passage covers 5 T cell receptor beta chains from one sample sequenced in a study of cytomegalovirus exposure and HLA in healthy donors. PCR amplification relied on 60 Vbeta primers (plus 13 Jbeta primers). Data came from immunoSEQ multiplex PCR; TCRdb stores just in-frame clones and leaves some out. Found here are 170,000 or so clones, 65% to 80% of them singletons; the top ten hold about 2.9%. Sequenced: PBMCs. The receptors were sampled from a woman aged 45-59 years in good health and CMV-seropositive.

V and J are TRBV19 and TRBJ1-5, with 8 bases matching TRBD1. Unmatched junction bases numbered 3, after V lost 5 bases and J lost 3 bases. CDR1 and CDR2 (germline): LNHDA, SQIVND (reference sequence). The CDR3 covers 14 residues. The CDR3: CASSATGDNQPQHF. The CDR3, as DNA: TGTGCCAGTAGTGCGACAGGGGACAATCAGCCCCAGCATTTT.

J is TRBJ2-1 and V is TRBV2; weak D call: TRBD2 (6 bases). The CDR3 is made up of 13 amino acids. The V gene's germline CDR1 is SNHLY and CDR2 FYNNEI. Trimming pared 7 bases from V and 2 bases from J, leaving 9 bases between. The CDR3 region has the DNA TGTGCCAGCACGTGGGAGGCCTACAATGAGCAGTTCTTC. It is translated as CASTWEAYNEQFF.

The V gene is TRBV30, the J gene TRBJ1-1; D not resolved. V lost 1 base and J lost 1, with 7 bases in between. This CDR3 spans 13 amino acids. Germline lookup yields CDR1 GTSNPN and CDR2 SVGIG (reference sequence). The CDR3: CAWSGLANTEAFF. DNA for the CDR3: TGTGCCTGGAGTGGGTTGGCGAACACTGAAGCTTTCTTT.

The chain combines TRBV28 with TRBJ1-6; weak D call: TRBD1 (6 bases). Germline CDR1 reads MDHEN; CDR2 reads SYDVKM. Trimming pared 6 bases from V and 3 bases from J, leaving 15 bases between. The CDR3 length is 16 residues. The CDR3 loop is CASRPRTANYNSPLHF. The CDR3 DNA reads as TGTGCCAGCAGACCCCGGACAGCTAACTATAATTCACCCCTCCACTTT.

The genes are TRBV7-2 and TRBJ1-1; D perhaps matches TRBD1 (6 bases). Trimming took off 5 bases at V and 4 bases at J, with 14 bases between the two ends. CDR1 is SGHTA and CDR2 is FQGNSA in the germline V gene. The CDR3 contains 14 residues. The CDR3 nucleotides read TGTGCCAGCAGCCACCCAGGGGACGGCACTGAAGCTTTCTTT. Translating it yields CASSHPGDGTEAFF.